Listed below are T cell receptor beta chains from one sample, sequenced in a study of cytomegalovirus exposure and HLA in healthy donors. Assay used: immunoSEQ multiplex PCR; TCRdb lists only in-frame clones, some missing. Altogether about 160,000 clones are present, under 75% being singletons, with the ten largest covering 6% to 7.5%. Sequencing input: PBMCs. Every receptor here comes from a man between 40 and 49 years old in good health and CMV-seropositive. CDR3s include the opening cysteine and the closing phenylalanine or tryptophan. D genes are given only for firm matches. Expanded clones get a size class; other rows say once, few or many, or leave the size out.

d_call: .; v_call: TRBV4-3; j_call: TRBJ2-7; clone_size: .; cdr3_aa: CASSQDTGYSYEQYF; cdr3_nt: TGCGCCAGCAGCCAAGATACAGGTTACTCCTACGAGCAGTACTTC
d_call: TRBD1; v_call: TRBV6-5; j_call: TRBJ2-1; clone_size: .; cdr3_aa: CASRGQGASYNEQFF; cdr3_nt: TGTGCCAGCAGGGGACAGGGGGCGAGTTACAATGAGCAGTTCTTC
d_call: .; v_call: TRBV14; j_call: TRBJ1-2; clone_size: many; cdr3_aa: CASSLGPRGGYTF; cdr3_nt: TGTGCCAGCAGCCTTGGACCCCGGGGTGGCTACACCTTC
d_call: TRBD1; v_call: TRBV6-5; j_call: TRBJ1-2; clone_size: .; cdr3_aa: CASSPGTGGHGYTF; cdr3_nt: TGTGCCAGCAGTCCCGGGACAGGGGGCCATGGCTACACCTTC
d_call: .; v_call: TRBV6-1; j_call: TRBJ2-7; clone_size: .; cdr3_aa: CASSEARRPYEQYF; cdr3_nt: TGTGCCAGCAGTGAAGCACGCAGGCCGTACGAGCAGTACTTC
d_call: .; v_call: TRBV7-2; j_call: TRBJ1-1; clone_size: few; cdr3_aa: CASSLVPPGQQNTEAFF; cdr3_nt: TGTGCCAGCAGCTTAGTCCCCCCTGGGCAGCAGAACACTGAAGCTTTCTTT
d_call: .; v_call: TRBV5-6; j_call: TRBJ2-7; clone_size: .; cdr3_aa: CASSLAGNPYEQYF; cdr3_nt: TGTGCCAGCAGCTTGGCAGGGAACCCCTACGAGCAGTACTTC
d_call: .; v_call: TRBV29-1; j_call: TRBJ1-2; clone_size: .; cdr3_aa: CSVPENYGYTF; cdr3_nt: TGCAGCGTTCCAGAAAACTATGGCTACACCTTC
d_call: TRBD2; v_call: TRBV27; j_call: TRBJ2-1; clone_size: .; cdr3_aa: CASSLPSGGGNNEQFF; cdr3_nt: TGTGCCAGCAGTTTACCTAGCGGGGGGGGGAACAATGAGCAGTTCTTC
d_call: TRBD2; v_call: TRBV4-2; j_call: TRBJ2-6; clone_size: .; cdr3_aa: CASSLLAGGSGANVLTF; cdr3_nt: TGTGCCAGCAGCTTGTTAGCGGGGGGCTCTGGGGCCAACGTCCTGACTTTC
d_call: TRBD1; v_call: TRBV7-2; j_call: TRBJ1-6; clone_size: .; cdr3_aa: CASSLQGADSPLHF; cdr3_nt: TGTGCCAGCAGCCTACAGGGGGCCGATTCACCCCTCCACTTT
d_call: .; v_call: TRBV2; j_call: TRBJ2-7; clone_size: .; cdr3_aa: CASSEEQGTLGQYF; cdr3_nt: TGTGCCAGCAGTGAGGAACAGGGCACCCTCGGGCAGTACTTC
d_call: .; v_call: TRBV29-1; j_call: TRBJ2-4; clone_size: .; cdr3_aa: CSFITQGSSNIQYF; cdr3_nt: TGCAGTTTTATTACACAGGGATCTTCAAACATTCAGTACTTC
d_call: TRBD2; v_call: TRBV5-1; j_call: TRBJ2-3; clone_size: .; cdr3_aa: CASSLVGGGLTDTQYF; cdr3_nt: TGCGCCAGCAGCTTGGTTGGCGGGGGGCTCACAGATACGCAGTATTTT
d_call: .; v_call: TRBV6-5; j_call: TRBJ2-7; clone_size: .; cdr3_aa: CASSYSGGAPYEQYF; cdr3_nt: TGTGCCAGCAGTTACTCAGGCGGGGCTCCCTACGAGCAGTACTTC
d_call: TRBD2; v_call: TRBV6-5; j_call: TRBJ2-5; clone_size: .; cdr3_aa: CASSRATSGQETQYF; cdr3_nt: TGTGCCAGCAGTCGCGCCACTAGCGGACAAGAGACCCAGTACTTC
d_call: .; v_call: TRBV10-3; j_call: TRBJ2-2; clone_size: .; cdr3_aa: CAISESSRGYTGELFF; cdr3_nt: TGTGCCATCAGTGAGTCCTCCAGGGGATACACCGGGGAGCTGTTTTTT